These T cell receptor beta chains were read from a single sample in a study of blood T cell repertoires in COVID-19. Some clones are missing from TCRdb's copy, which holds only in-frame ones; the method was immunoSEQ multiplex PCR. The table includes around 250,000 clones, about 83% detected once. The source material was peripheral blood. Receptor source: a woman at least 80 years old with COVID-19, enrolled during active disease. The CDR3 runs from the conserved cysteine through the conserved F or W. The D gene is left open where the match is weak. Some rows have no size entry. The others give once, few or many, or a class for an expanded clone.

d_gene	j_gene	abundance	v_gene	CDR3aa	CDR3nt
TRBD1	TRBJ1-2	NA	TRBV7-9	CASSLGQGAYGYTF	TGTGCCAGCAGCCTAGGACAGGGGGCGTATGGCTACACCTTC
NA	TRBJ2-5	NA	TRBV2	CASSALETQYF	TGTGCCAGCAGTGCTCTAGAGACCCAGTACTTC
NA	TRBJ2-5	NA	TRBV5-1	CASSFSSGETQYF	TGCGCCAGCAGCTTTTCCAGTGGAGAGACCCAGTACTTC
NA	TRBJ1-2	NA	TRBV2	CASRQGDGYTF	TGTGCCAGCAGACAGGGCGATGGCTACACCTTC
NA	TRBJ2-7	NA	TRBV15	CATSRDNLSGVQYF	TGTGCCACCAGCAGAGATAATTTATCGGGGGTCCAGTACTTC
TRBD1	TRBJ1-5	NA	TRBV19	CASSIEQGYQPQHF	TGTGCCAGTAGTATAGAACAGGGGTATCAGCCCCAGCATTTT
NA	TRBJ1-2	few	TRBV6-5	CASSNLDRLGYTF	TGTGCCAGCAGTAACCTGGACAGACTTGGCTACACCTTC
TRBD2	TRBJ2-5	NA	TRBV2	CASSQAGGPRETQYF	TGTGCCAGCAGTCAAGCGGGGGGGCCACGGGAGACCCAGTACTTC
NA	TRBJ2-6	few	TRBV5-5	CASSLRSLVEANVLTF	TGTGCCAGCAGCTTACGATCGCTAGTGGAGGCCAACGTCCTGACTTTC
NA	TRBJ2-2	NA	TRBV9	CASSPGGRSTGELFF	TGTGCCAGCAGCCCCGGGGGGCGGAGCACCGGGGAGCTGTTTTTT
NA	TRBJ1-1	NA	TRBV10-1	CASRGDSESTEAFF	TGCGCCAGCAGAGGAGACAGTGAGTCCACTGAAGCTTTCTTT
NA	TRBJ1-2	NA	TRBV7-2	CASSSQGIGYTF	TGTGCCAGCAGCTCCCAGGGAATCGGCTACACCTTC